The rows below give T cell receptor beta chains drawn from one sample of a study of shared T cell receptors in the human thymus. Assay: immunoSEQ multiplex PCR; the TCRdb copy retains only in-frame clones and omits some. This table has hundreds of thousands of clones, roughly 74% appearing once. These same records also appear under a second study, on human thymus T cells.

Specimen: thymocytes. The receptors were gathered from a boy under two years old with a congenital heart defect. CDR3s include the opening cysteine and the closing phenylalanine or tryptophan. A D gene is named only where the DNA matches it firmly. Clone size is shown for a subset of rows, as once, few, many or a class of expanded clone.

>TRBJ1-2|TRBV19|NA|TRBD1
CASSIGQGLGYGYTF
TGTGCCAGTAGCATCGGACAGGGCTTGGGCTATGGCTACACCTTC
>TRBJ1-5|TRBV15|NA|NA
CATSMTLYTTDSSNQPQHF
TGTGCCACCAGCATGACCCTTTATACTACGGACAGTAGCAATCAGCCCCAGCATTTT
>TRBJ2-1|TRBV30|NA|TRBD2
CAWSVGASGSYEQFF
TGTGCCTGGAGCGTCGGGGCTAGCGGGAGCTATGAGCAGTTCTTC
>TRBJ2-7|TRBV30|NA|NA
CAWSDRTRSYEQYF
TGTGCCTGGAGTGACCGGACACGATCCTACGAGCAGTACTTC
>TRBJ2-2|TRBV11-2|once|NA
CASSLSPSPTGELFF
TGTGCCAGCAGCTTAAGTCCTAGCCCCACCGGGGAGCTGTTTTTT
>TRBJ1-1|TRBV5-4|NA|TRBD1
CASSPKRTGGTGAEAFF
TGTGCCAGCAGCCCAAAACGGACAGGGGGTACGGGCGCTGAAGCTTTCTTT
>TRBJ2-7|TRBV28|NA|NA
CASSFPGHTLYEQYF
TGTGCCAGCAGTTTCCCGGGACATACACTCTACGAGCAGTACTTC
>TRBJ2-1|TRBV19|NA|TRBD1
CASSGGTGVIRDEQFF
TGTGCCAGTAGTGGGGGGACAGGGGTCATCCGGGATGAGCAGTTCTTC
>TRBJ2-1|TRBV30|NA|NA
CAWSSSQRRGNSYNEQFF
TGTGCCTGGAGCAGTTCTCAGCGGAGGGGCAACTCCTACAATGAGCAGTTCTTC
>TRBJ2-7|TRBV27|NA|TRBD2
CASSLSTLAGEIDEQYF
TGTGCCAGCAGTTTATCGACACTAGCGGGAGAAATCGACGAGCAGTACTTC
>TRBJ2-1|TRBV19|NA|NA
CASSIFQVPQVGSYNEQFF
TGTGCCAGTAGTATTTTCCAGGTACCCCAGGTTGGCTCCTACAATGAGCAGTTCTTC
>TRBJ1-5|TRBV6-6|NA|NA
CASRKFPGNQPQHF
TGTGCCAGCAGAAAATTTCCAGGGAATCAGCCCCAGCATTTT
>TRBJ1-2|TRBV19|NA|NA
CASSRALTVYYGYTF
TGTGCCAGTAGTAGGGCCCTCACAGTCTACTATGGCTACACCTTC
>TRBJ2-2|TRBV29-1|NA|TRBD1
CSAPTGAGTGELFF
TGCAGCGCCCCGACAGGGGCGGGCACCGGGGAGCTGTTTTTT
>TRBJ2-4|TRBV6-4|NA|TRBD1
CASSPQAGQGPKNIQYF
TGTGCCAGCAGCCCTCAGGCGGGACAGGGACCCAAAAACATTCAGTACTTC
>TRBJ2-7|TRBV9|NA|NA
CASSPRWGSSYEQYF
TGTGCCAGCAGCCCCCGTTGGGGCAGCTCCTACGAGCAGTACTTC
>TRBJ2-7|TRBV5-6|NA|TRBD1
CASSLVQGVAYEQYF
TGTGCCAGCAGCTTGGTGCAGGGGGTGGCCTACGAGCAGTACTTC
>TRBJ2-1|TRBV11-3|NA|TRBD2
CASSPVAGGRHNEQFF
TGTGCCAGCAGCCCCGTGGCGGGAGGGCGACACAATGAGCAGTTCTTC
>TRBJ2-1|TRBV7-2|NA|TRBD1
CASTTAGGAYNEQFF
TGTGCCAGCACCACGGCAGGGGGCGCGTACAATGAGCAGTTCTTC
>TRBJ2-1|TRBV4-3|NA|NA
CASSQAPGEQFF
TGCGCCAGCAGCCAGGCCCCGGGTGAGCAGTTCTTC
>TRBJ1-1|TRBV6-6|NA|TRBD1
CASSYSGQEGDTEAFF
TGTGCCAGCAGTTACTCAGGACAGGAAGGTGACACTGAAGCTTTCTTT
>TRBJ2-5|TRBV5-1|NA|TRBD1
CASSLGQGRQETQYF
TGCGCCAGCAGCCTGGGACAGGGCCGCCAAGAGACCCAGTACTTC
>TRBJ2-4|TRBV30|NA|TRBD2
CAWSVLGGRDIQYF
TGTGCCTGGAGTGTACTCGGCGGGAGGGACATTCAGTACTTC
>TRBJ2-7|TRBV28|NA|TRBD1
CASSSRDRGLDEQYF
TGTGCCAGCAGTAGCCGGGACAGGGGGCTTGACGAGCAGTACTTC
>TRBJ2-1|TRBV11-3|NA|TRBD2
CASSGGWRKAGGRNEQFF
TGTGCCAGCAGCGGAGGCTGGAGAAAAGCGGGAGGGCGCAATGAGCAGTTCTTC
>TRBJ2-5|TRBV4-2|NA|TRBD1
CASSQVWDRALWLQETQYF
TGTGCCAGCAGCCAAGTTTGGGACAGGGCTTTATGGTTACAAGAGACCCAGTACTTC
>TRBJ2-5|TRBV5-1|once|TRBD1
CASSFTPSRDRKETQYF
TGCGCCAGCAGCTTCACCCCTTCCCGGGACAGGAAAGAGACCCAGTACTTC
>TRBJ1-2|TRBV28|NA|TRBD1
CASSAGTGRRGYTF
TGTGCCAGCAGCGCCGGGACAGGGAGGAGGGGCTACACCTTC
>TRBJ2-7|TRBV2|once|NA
CASIPVGGGHEQYF
TGTGCCAGCATCCCCGTCGGGGGAGGCCACGAGCAGTACTTC
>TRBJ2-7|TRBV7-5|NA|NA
CVSPGTGVYEQYF
TGTGTCAGTCCCGGGACAGGGGTCTACGAGCAGTACTTC
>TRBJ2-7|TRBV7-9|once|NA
CASSLGLAYEQYF
TGTGCCAGCAGCTTGGGACTTGCCTACGAGCAGTACTTC
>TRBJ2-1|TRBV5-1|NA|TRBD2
CASSLGTSGRSYNEQFF
TGCGCCAGCAGCTTGGGGACTAGCGGGAGATCCTACAATGAGCAGTTCTTC
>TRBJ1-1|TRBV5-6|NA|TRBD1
CASSLRGDRVVTEAFF
TGTGCCAGCAGCTTAAGAGGTGACAGGGTAGTCACTGAAGCTTTCTTT
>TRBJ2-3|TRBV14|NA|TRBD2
CASSKTGTSGTDTQYF
TGTGCCAGCAGCAAGACCGGGACTAGCGGTACAGATACGCAGTATTTT
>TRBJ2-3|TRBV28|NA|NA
CASSDTSSGGNTQYF
TGTGCCAGCAGCGATACTAGCTCAGGTGGGAATACGCAGTATTTT
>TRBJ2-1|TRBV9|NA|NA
CASSEISAGLFNEQFF
TGTGCCAGCAGCGAGATCTCGGCGGGCCTATTCAATGAGCAGTTCTTC
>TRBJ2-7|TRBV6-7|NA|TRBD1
CASSYPGGQGSTEQYF
TGTGCCAGCAGTTACCCCGGCGGACAGGGGTCTACGGAGCAGTACTTC
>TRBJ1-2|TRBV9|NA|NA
CASSVAWGPEAAYGYTF
TGTGCCAGCAGCGTAGCTTGGGGGCCGGAGGCCGCCTATGGCTACACCTTC
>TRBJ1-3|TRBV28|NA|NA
CASSLRHYSGNTIYF
TGTGCCAGCAGTCTCCGCCACTACTCTGGAAACACCATATATTTT
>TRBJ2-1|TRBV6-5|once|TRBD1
CASSYTQGAYNEQFF
TGTGCCAGCAGTTACACCCAGGGGGCCTACAATGAGCAGTTCTTC
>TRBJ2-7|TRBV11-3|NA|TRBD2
CASSWGLAAGLYEQYF
TGTGCCAGCAGCTGGGGACTAGCGGCCGGTCTCTACGAGCAGTACTTC